Listed here are 26 T cell receptor beta chains from one sample, sequenced in a study of radiotherapy plus CTLA-4 blockade in lung cancer. TCRdb keeps only in-frame clones here, not all; method: immunoSEQ multiplex PCR. Among some 46,000 clones listed, about 81% were seen once. The input for sequencing was peripheral blood, taken from a patient treated with radiotherapy plus ipilimumab. These receptors were taken from a human donor with non-small cell lung cancer who had stable disease on radiotherapy plus ipilimumab.

J is TRBJ2-7 and V is TRBV25-1; 8 bases agree with TRBD2. Germline V gene lookup returns CDR1 MGHDK and CDR2 SYGVNS. J gave up 1 base and V 6 bases, and 2 bases lay outside the gene matches. This CDR3 is built from 13 residues. The CDR3 region has the DNA TGTGCCAGCAGACTAGCGGCGTCCTACGAGCAGTACTTC. Residues: CASRLAASYEQYF.

For this clone: An end of the junction does not agree with germline; a read error may underlie this. The same CDR3 also results from other DNA sequences found in this sample. The chain uses TRBV5-8 and TRBJ2-7; a possible D gene is TRBD2 (5 bases). Germline V CDR1 and CDR2: SGHTS, YDEGEE. The CDR3 consists of 12 residues. CDR3 in DNA: TGCGCCAGCAGACCCAGAGGAGGCGAGCAGTACTTC. It codes for CASRPRGGEQYF.

The chain combines TRBV28 with TRBJ2-6, with D maybe TRBD1 (6 bases). This CDR3 contains 18 residues. V gave up 11 bases and J gave up 0 bases, with 23 bases separating them. The germline V gene encodes CDR1 MDHEN and CDR2 SYDVKM. The CDR3 bases are TGTGCCGTCAAACGGGGTGGGGGCCGGGTCTCTGGGGCCAACGTCCTGACTTTC. It encodes CAVKRGGGRVSGANVLTF. Combining the CDR3 with reference TRBV28 and TRBJ2-6 gives the whole variable domain DVKVTQSSRYLVKRTGEKVFLECVQDMDHENMFWYRQDPGLGLRLIYFSYDVKMKEKGDIPEGYSVSREKKERFSLILESASTNQTSMYLCAVKRGGGRVSGANVLTFGAGSRLTVL.

The chain joins TRBV7-3 to TRBJ2-5, with 10 positions matching TRBD2. The V segment lost 4 bases and the J segment 5 bases; nucleotides outside the gene matches: 7. The CDR3 runs to 15 residues. Germline CDR1 SGHTA, CDR2 FQGTGA. For the CDR3, the DNA is TGTGCCAGCAGCTCTAGCGGGAGTAGGAGGGAGACCCAGTACTTC. It encodes CASSSSGSRRETQYF.

V usage is TRBV27 and J usage is TRBJ2-1; 10 nucleotides match TRBD1. The CDR3 runs 16 residues. Unmatched junction bases numbered 7, after V lost 3 bases and J lost 5 bases. Germline CDR1 MNHEY, CDR2 SMNVEV (reference sequence). The CDR3 protein is CASSFIGQGGHNEQFF. CDR3 DNA: TGTGCCAGCAGTTTTATTGGACAGGGGGGTCACAATGAGCAGTTCTTC.

A few counts support this clone. The gene calls are TRBV5-1 and TRBJ2-5; perhaps TRBD1 as D (7 bases). The germline V gene encodes CDR1 SGHRS and CDR2 YFSETQ. V was shortened by 1 base and J by 4 bases, with 11 bases between the two germline ends. The CDR3 length is 14 residues. The CDR3 sequence is CASSLWRGRETQYF. The CDR3, as DNA: TGCGCCAGCAGCTTGTGGAGGGGGCGAGAGACCCAGTACTTC.

The chain recombines TRBV6-1 with TRBJ1-5; 11 positions agree with TRBD1. J was trimmed by 1 base and V by 10 bases; bases with no gene match: 6. The CDR3 extends over 15 amino acids. Germline CDR1 is MNHNS and CDR2 is SASEGT. This CDR3 reads CAIDRDRGSNQPQHF. CDR3 bases: TGTGCCATCGACCGGGACAGGGGGAGCAATCAGCCCCAGCATTTT.

This clone is termed medium-sized. J is TRBJ2-6 and V is TRBV27; D remains unclear. The CDR3 has 15 amino acids. The germline V gene encodes CDR1 MNHEY and CDR2 SMNVEV (reference sequence). The ends were cut back, 0 bases at V and 0 bases at J, with 3 bases in the middle. The CDR3 loop reads CASSLSFSGANVLTF. The CDR3 region has the DNA TGTGCCAGCAGTTTATCCTTCTCTGGGGCCAACGTCCTGACTTTC.

The V gene is TRBV7-2, the J gene TRBJ2-5; 7 positions match TRBD2. Trimming cost V 5 bases and J 5 bases; bases outside gene matches: 17. The CDR3 length is 17 residues. Germline V gene lookup returns CDR1 SGHTA and CDR2 FQGNSA. The CDR3 loop is CASSPGGRGLFRETQYF. In nucleotides, the CDR3 is TGTGCCAGCAGCCCCGGAGGGAGGGGCCTTTTCCGGGAGACCCAGTACTTC.

This clone was detected only once. The genes are TRBV9 and TRBJ1-2; D gene ambiguous. CDR3 length: 13 amino acids. CDR1 is SGDLS, CDR2 YYNGEE, per germline. V shed 5 bases and J shed 0 bases, with 8 bases lying between them. This CDR3 is CASRGLTNYGYTF. The CDR3 DNA reads TGTGCCAGCAGAGGACTAACTAACTATGGCTACACCTTC.

V usage is TRBV21-1 and J usage is TRBJ2-3; the DNA was not used to check the table's D call, TRBD2. TRBV21-1 is assigned pseudogene status. The CDR3 runs 15 residues. The CDR3 sequence: CASRELAAAEHTQYF. The CDR3 DNA sequence: TGTGCCAGCAGGGAACTAGCGGCCGCCGAACATACGCAGTATTTT.

The chain uses TRBV30 and TRBJ2-3; a possible D gene is TRBD2 (6 bases). This CDR3 is built from 13 residues. Germline V gives CDR1 GTSNPN, CDR2 SVGIG (reference sequence). The germline V and J ends were trimmed by 0 bases and 4 bases, with 8 bases remaining between them. The CDR3 DNA follows: TGTGCCTGGAGTGTACCGGGAGCAGATACGCAGTATTTT. This translates into CAWSVPGADTQYF.

This clone has just one count. This sequence joins TRBV29-1 and TRBJ1-1, with D possibly matching TRBD1 (5 bases). This CDR3 contains 11 residues. The V gene's germline CDR1 is SQVTM and CDR2 ANQGSEA. V was trimmed by 6 bases and J by 2 bases, leaving 7 bases between them. The CDR3 here is CSVTENTEAFF. As DNA, the CDR3 is TGCAGCGTGACAGAAAACACTGAAGCTTTCTTT.

V is TRBV28 and J is TRBJ2-3; 10 bases map to TRBD2. With V trimmed by 8 bases and J by 2 bases, 13 bases remained unmatched. The CDR3 extends over 17 amino acids. The germline gives CDR1 MDHEN, CDR2 SYDVKM. CDR3 sequence: CASPPRLAGKTTDTQYF. CDR3 DNA: TGTGCCAGCCCCCCTAGACTAGCGGGCAAAACCACAGATACGCAGTATTTT. Complete variable domain (other parts from reference TRBV28 and TRBJ2-3): DVKVTQSSRYLVKRTGEKVFLECVQDMDHENMFWYRQDPGLGLRLIYFSYDVKMKEKGDIPEGYSVSREKKERFSLILESASTNQTSMYLCASPPRLAGKTTDTQYFGPGTRLTVL.

The chain has TRBV6-5 and TRBJ2-6; D gene uncertain. CDR3 length: 12 residues. Germline loops: CDR1 MNHEY, CDR2 SVGAGI. V gave up 10 bases and J gave up 3 bases, with 7 bases separating them. CDR3 coding DNA: TGTGCCACCTCGGGTGGGGCCAACGTCCTGACTTTC. It yields the protein CATSGGANVLTF.

This chain links TRBV27 with TRBJ2-4; 9 bases match TRBD2. The germline V gene has CDR1 MNHEY and CDR2 SMNVEV (reference sequence). The CDR3 is made up of 20 amino acids. J gave up 0 bases and V 0 bases, and 12 bases lay outside the gene matches. In DNA, the CDR3 is TGTGCCAGCAGTTTATCTAGCGGGAGTGGTTCTCGAGGAGCCAAAAACATTCAGTACTTC. Residues: CASSLSSGSGSRGAKNIQYF.

As DNA, the CDR3 is TGTGCCAGCAGTGTGATGAGGGGGCTGGGCAATGAGCAGTTCTTC. It is translated as CASSVMRGLGNEQFF. The V and J genes are TRBV11-2 and TRBJ2-1, with 7 nucleotides matching TRBD1. Germline V gene lookup returns CDR1 SGHAT and CDR2 FQNNGV. The CDR3 is 15 residues long. J lost 6 bases, V lost 6 bases, and 11 bases had no gene match.

This clone was seen just once. The rearrangement links TRBV28 to TRBJ2-5; TRBD1 matches at 7 bases. The J call may be incorrect, as the DNA end agrees better with TRBJ2-7. This CDR3 spans 13 amino acids. The V gene's germline CDR1 is MDHEN and CDR2 SYDVKM. CDR3 sequence reads: CATLLTGTYEQYF. The CDR3 region has the DNA TGTGCCACACTCCTGACAGGGACCTACGAGCAGTACTTC.

The J gene is TRBJ1-6, the V gene TRBV18; D gene ambiguous. The CDR3 spans 13 residues. Germline loops: CDR1 KGHSH, CDR2 LQKENI. V lost 3 bases and J 8 bases, leaving 8 bases between the germline ends. The CDR3: CASSPSGDSPLHF. DNA for the CDR3: TGTGCCAGCTCACCTTCCGGGGATTCACCCCTCCACTTT.

V and J are TRBV10-1 and TRBJ2-1, with D possibly TRBD2 on 7 matching bases. The CDR3 runs 16 residues. In germline, CDR1 is WNHNN, CDR2 SYGVQD (reference sequence). Trimming shortened V by 0 bases and J by 5 bases, and 14 bases separated the two germline ends. CDR3 DNA: TGCGCCAGCAGTGAGTCAGGGGGAGGGCCCAACAATGAGCAGTTCTTC. Its protein is CASSESGGGPNNEQFF.

This clone was observed a single time. The chain is built from TRBV19 and TRBJ2-1, with D possibly called TRBD1 or TRBD2 (9 bases each). The CDR3 is 17 amino acids. Germline V gene data show CDR1 as LNHDA and CDR2 as SQIVND (reference sequence). V gave up 9 bases and J gave up 3 bases, with 24 bases separating them. The CDR3 region has the DNA TGTGCCAGCGGCACAGGGGGCGCGGGAGGGTACTACAATGAGCAGTTCTTC. This encodes CASGTGGAGGYYNEQFF.

The chain links TRBV9 to TRBJ2-5; TRBD1 might be the D (6 bases). This CDR3 comprises 14 residues. V lost 4 bases to trimming and J lost 5 bases, with 15 bases between them. The V gene's germline CDR1 is SGDLS and CDR2 YYNGEE. The CDR3 spells CASSQGSSGETQYF. CDR3 DNA sequence: TGTGCCAGCAGCCAGGGGTCCAGTGGGGAGACCCAGTACTTC.

The chain employs TRBV30 and TRBJ1-4; 7 nucleotides line up with TRBD1. The germline V gene encodes CDR1 GTSNPN and CDR2 SVGIG (reference sequence). Trimming took 2 bases from V and 4 from J; bases not matched to a gene: 4. This CDR3 has 14 amino acids. The DNA for the CDR3 is TGTGCCTGGAGTAGACAGGGTCTTAATGAAAAACTGTTTTTT. Translated: CAWSRQGLNEKLFF.

This sequence joins TRBV27 and TRBJ1-2, with D uncertain. The CDR3 has 14 amino acids. Trimming removed 3 bases at V and 0 bases at J, with 8 bases between. CDR1 and CDR2 from the germline V gene are MNHEY and SMNVEV (reference sequence). CDR3 region: CASSLRFPNYGYTF. The CDR3 coding sequence is TGTGCCAGCAGTTTGAGGTTTCCTAACTATGGCTACACCTTC.

This clone has more than one count but fewer than ten. Its ends do not fully match the called genes, so a read error is possible. Distinct nucleotide sequences in the sample also encode this CDR3. The chain combines TRBV18 with TRBJ2-1; D unresolved. Germline V lookup: CDR1 KGHSH, CDR2 LQKENI. This CDR3 comprises 12 residues. This chain's CDR3 is CASSPRPNEQFF. DNA of the CDR3: TGTGCCAGCTCGCCACGTCCTAATGAGCAGTTCTTC.

V is TRBV7-9 and J is TRBJ2-5; 7 bases match TRBD1. With 1 base clipped from V and 5 bases from J, the junction kept 7 bases outside the gene matches. Per germline, CDR1 SEHNR and CDR2 FQNEAQ (reference sequence). CDR3 length: 15 amino acids. CDR3 sequence reads: CASSLVGPGGETQYF. The CDR3 nucleotides are TGTGCCAGCAGCTTAGTAGGGCCAGGGGGTGAGACCCAGTACTTC.